Shown below are 11 T cell receptor beta chains from a single sample sequenced in a study of neurological immune-mediated disorders. Each CDR3 protein is one row after TCRdb ran MiXCR on the 5' RACE reads. This table holds around 100,000 distinct CDR3 sequences, more than 10% found once. Time point: longitudinal time-point 3. Sequencing was performed on PBMCs. These receptors were obtained from a female donor with HTLV-1-associated myelopathy (HAM/TSP).

The sample holds many counts of this clonotype. CDR3 protein: CASSLSMGTGELFF. The CDR3 DNA sequence: TGCGCCAGCAGCTTGTCGATGGGAACCGGGGAGCTGTTTTTT. The chain links TRBV5-1 to TRBJ2-2; no clear D. This CDR3 region has 14 residues. The V end was cut by 1 base, the J end by 5 bases, with 9 bases between. CDR1 and CDR2 (germline): SGHRS, YFSETQ.

This clonotype occurred many times. The rearrangement joins TRBV24-1 to TRBJ2-1; 11 positions agree with TRBD2. CDR3 length equals 16 residues. J lost 1 base, V lost 2 bases, and 0 bases had no gene match. Per the germline V gene, CDR1 is KGHDR and CDR2 is SFDVKD. Written as DNA, the CDR3 is TGTGCCACCAGTGATTGGACTAGCGGGTCCTACAATGAGCAGTTCTTC. Translating gives CATSDWTSGSYNEQFF.

This clonotype was found many times. The chain uses TRBV4-1 and TRBJ2-2; 8 nucleotides agree with TRBD2. This CDR3 spans 16 amino acids. Germline V gene sequence: CDR1 MGHRA, CDR2 YSYEKL. V gave up 1 base and J gave up 6 bases; unmatched junction bases: 7. Here the CDR3 DNA reads TGCGCCAGCAGCCAAGGTGGGGCGCGGGGGGCCGGGGAGCTGTTTTTT. This encodes CASSQGGARGAGELFF.

This clonotype was recorded at least ten times. The chain is built from TRBV10-1 and TRBJ2-3; 10 nucleotides match TRBD2. The CDR3 is 18 residues long. CDR1 and CDR2 (germline): WNHNN, SYGVQD (reference sequence). V lost 2 bases and J lost 4; bases outside the gene matches: 12. CDR3 in amino acids: CASSEPKGLAGVPDTQYF. The CDR3, as DNA: TGCGCCAGCAGTGAGCCTAAGGGGCTAGCGGGGGTACCAGATACGCAGTATTTT.

The gene calls are TRBV20-1 and TRBJ2-1; perhaps TRBD2 as D (6 bases). Trimming shortened V by 3 bases and J by 5 bases, and 14 bases separated the two germline ends. The CDR3 spans 14 residues. Germline V gene lookup returns CDR1 DFQATT and CDR2 SNEGSKA (reference sequence). In nucleotides, the CDR3 is TGCAGTGCTAGTAAGCTGGACTATCACAATGAGCAGTTCTTC. It translates to CSASKLDYHNEQFF.

In its sample, this clonotype was seen many times. This chain joins TRBV7-9 and TRBJ2-7, with D possibly being TRBD2 (5 bases). The CDR3 is 17 amino acids. Germline V gene sequence: CDR1 SEHNR, CDR2 FQNEAQ (reference sequence). Trimming left V 2 bases short and J 7 bases short, with 24 bases between. Here the CDR3 reads CASSLTAWATTGWEQYF. As DNA, the CDR3 is TGTGCCAGCAGCTTAACCGCATGGGCAACCACGGGGTGGGAGCAGTACTTC.

This clonotype occurred many times. V usage is TRBV20-1 and J usage is TRBJ2-7, with 10 bases matching TRBD2. CDR3 size: 14 residues. V lost 6 bases to trimming and J lost 2 bases; unmatched junction nucleotides: 7. Per the germline V gene, CDR1 is DFQATT and CDR2 is SNEGSKA (reference sequence). The CDR3 bases are TGCAGTGCCGATGGGACTAGCGAAGCCTACGAGCAGTACTTC. As protein: CSADGTSEAYEQYF.

In its sample, this clonotype was seen many times. V usage is TRBV4-1 and J usage is TRBJ2-1, with D tentatively TRBD1 (6 bases). V shed 1 base and J shed 7 bases, with 17 bases lying between them. CDR1 MGHRA and CDR2 YSYEKL come from the germline V gene. The CDR3 has 16 amino acids. CDR3 nucleotide sequence: TGCGCCAGCAGCCAAGCCGAAGGGACACGCTGGAATGAGCAGTTCTTC. Its protein product is CASSQAEGTRWNEQFF.

In this sample, this clonotype turned up many times. This chain connects TRBV10-3 to TRBJ2-1; TRBD2 is a possible D gene (5 bases). V shed 2 bases and J shed 1 base, with 9 bases lying between them. CDR1 ENHRY and CDR2 SYGVKD come from the germline V gene. This CDR3 comprises 15 residues. The CDR3 sequence: CAISETPGSYNEQFF. The CDR3 bases are TGTGCCATCAGTGAGACACCGGGGTCCTACAATGAGCAGTTCTTC.

A few counts support this clonotype. The chain employs TRBV28 and TRBJ2-7; 10 bases match TRBD2. CDR1 and CDR2 (germline): MDHEN, SYDVKM. Losses at the gene ends were 5 bases for V and 1 base for J; bases not matched to a gene: 2. The CDR3 spans 14 residues. The CDR3 DNA reads as TGTGCCAGCAGTCTAGCGGGGGTATCCTACGAGCAGTACTTC. It is translated as CASSLAGVSYEQYF.

The table lists this clonotype with many counts. This rearrangement joins TRBV7-9 to TRBJ1-6; 7 nucleotides match TRBD1. Germline V gene data show CDR1 as SEHNR and CDR2 as FQNEAQ (reference sequence). Trimming removed 3 bases from V and 0 bases from J; junction bases left unmatched: 2. The CDR3 is 16 residues long. The CDR3 here is CASSLTGNSYNSPLHF. The CDR3, as DNA: TGTGCCAGCAGCTTGACAGGGAACTCCTATAATTCACCCCTCCACTTT.